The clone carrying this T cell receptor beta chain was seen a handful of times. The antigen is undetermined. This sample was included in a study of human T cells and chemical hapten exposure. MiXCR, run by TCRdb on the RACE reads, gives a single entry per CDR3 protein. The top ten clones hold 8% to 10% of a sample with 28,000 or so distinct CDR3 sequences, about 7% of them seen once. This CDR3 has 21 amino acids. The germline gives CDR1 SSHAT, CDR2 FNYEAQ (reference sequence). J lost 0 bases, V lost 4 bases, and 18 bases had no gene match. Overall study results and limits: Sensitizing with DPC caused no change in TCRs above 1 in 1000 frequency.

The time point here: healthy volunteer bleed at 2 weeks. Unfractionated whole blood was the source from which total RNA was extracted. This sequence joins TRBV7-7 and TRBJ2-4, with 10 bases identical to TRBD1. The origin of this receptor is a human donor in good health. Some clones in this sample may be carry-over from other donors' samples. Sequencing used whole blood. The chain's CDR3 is CASSSQPRDRGLPLAKNIQYF. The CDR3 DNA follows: TGTGCCAGCAGCTCCCAGCCCCGGGACAGGGGATTACCCCTAGCCAAAAACATTCAGTACTTC.